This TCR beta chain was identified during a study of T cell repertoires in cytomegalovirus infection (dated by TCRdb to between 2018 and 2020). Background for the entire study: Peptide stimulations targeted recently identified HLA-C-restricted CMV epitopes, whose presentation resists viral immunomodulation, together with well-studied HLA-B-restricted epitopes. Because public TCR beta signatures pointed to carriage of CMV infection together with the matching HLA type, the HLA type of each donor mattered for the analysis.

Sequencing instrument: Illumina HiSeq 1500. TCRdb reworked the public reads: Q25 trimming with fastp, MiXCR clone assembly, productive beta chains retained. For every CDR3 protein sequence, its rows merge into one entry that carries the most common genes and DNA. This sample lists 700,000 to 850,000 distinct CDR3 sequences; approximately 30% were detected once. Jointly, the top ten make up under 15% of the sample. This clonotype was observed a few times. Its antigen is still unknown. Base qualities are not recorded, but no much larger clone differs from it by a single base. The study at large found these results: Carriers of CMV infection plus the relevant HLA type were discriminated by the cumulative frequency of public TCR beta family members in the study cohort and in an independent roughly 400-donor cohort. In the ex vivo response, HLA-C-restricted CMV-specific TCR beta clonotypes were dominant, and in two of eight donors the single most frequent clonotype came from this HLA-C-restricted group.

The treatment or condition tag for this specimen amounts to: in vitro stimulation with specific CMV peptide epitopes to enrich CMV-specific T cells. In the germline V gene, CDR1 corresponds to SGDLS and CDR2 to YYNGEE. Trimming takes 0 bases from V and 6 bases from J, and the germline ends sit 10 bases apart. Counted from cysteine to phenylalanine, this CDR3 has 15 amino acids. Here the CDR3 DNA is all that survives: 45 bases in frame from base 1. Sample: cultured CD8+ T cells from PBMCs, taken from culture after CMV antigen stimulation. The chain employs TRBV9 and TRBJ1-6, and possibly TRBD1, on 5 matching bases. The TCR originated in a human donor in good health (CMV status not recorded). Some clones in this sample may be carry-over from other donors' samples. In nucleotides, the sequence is TGTGCCAGCAGCGTAGCGCAGGGACCTAATTCACCCCTCCACTTT. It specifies CASSVAQGPNSPLHF.